These 19 T cell receptor beta chains were all obtained from the same sample, sequenced in a study of blood T cells in healthy people across ages. With a J-beta primer mix and a sample-barcoded 5' primer, a second PCR ran 7 to 11 cycles. TCRdb passed the 5' RACE reads through MiXCR, listing each CDR3 protein once. The top ten hold over 2% of the sample, which has 1.5 million to 2 million distinct CDR3 sequences, around 48% seen once. What was sequenced was blood. These receptors all stem from a woman aged 40 to 55 in good health.

The chain joins TRBV20-1 to TRBJ1-4; D is unclear. Germline V CDR1 and CDR2: DFQATT, SNEGSKA (reference sequence). This CDR3 is 12 amino acids long. The V gene lost 3 bases and the J gene lost 8 bases, with 10 bases spanning the gap. The CDR3 nucleotides read TGCAGTGCTAGGGCCTGGGAGGAAAAACTGTTTTTT. It codes for CSARAWEEKLFF.

The chain uses TRBV7-9 and TRBJ2-5; 8 nucleotides line up with TRBD2. CDR1 and CDR2 (germline): SEHNR, FQNEAQ (reference sequence). There are 16 residues in the CDR3. V shed 0 bases, J shed 1 base, and the junction held 4 bases outside the gene matches. CDR3 amino acids: CASSLAGSGAQETQYF. CDR3 sequence (DNA): TGTGCCAGCAGCTTAGCGGGTAGCGGGGCCCAAGAGACCCAGTACTTC.

The chain links TRBV4-1 to TRBJ2-7, with D perhaps matching TRBD1 (7 bases). Between the trimmed V and J ends, which lost 4 bases and 2 bases, there was a span of 18 bases. The CDR3 loop spans 16 amino acids. The V gene's germline CDR1 is MGHRA and CDR2 YSYEKL. The CDR3 DNA is TGCGCCAGCAGCCGCGAAGTCAGGGGGGAAGCCTACGAGCAGTACTTC. The encoded protein is CASSREVRGEAYEQYF.

This sequence joins TRBV3-1 and TRBJ2-5, with 7 positions matching TRBD2. Germline trimming cut 1 base from V and 5 bases from J; bases unmatched to any gene: 13. Germline CDR1 LGHDT, CDR2 YNNKEL (reference sequence). The CDR3 consists of 17 residues. The CDR3 protein is CASSQGNTRAGSETQYF. In DNA, the CDR3 is TGTGCCAGCAGCCAAGGGAATACGAGAGCGGGGTCGGAGACCCAGTACTTC.

V is TRBV9 and J is TRBJ1-2, with unresolved D. V was cut by 3 bases and J by 2 bases, with 17 bases left in between. Germline assignment: CDR1 SGDLS and CDR2 YYNGEE. The CDR3 is made up of 16 amino acids. CDR3 loop: CASSGDLWGKNYGYTF. The CDR3 DNA reads TGTGCCAGCAGCGGGGATCTCTGGGGAAAAAACTATGGCTACACCTTC.

This clonotype was counted only a few times. J is TRBJ1-6 and V is TRBV6-6; D is unresolved. This CDR3 spans 14 amino acids. CDR1 and CDR2 (germline): MNHNY, SVGAGI (reference sequence). Trimming left V 7 bases short and J 6 bases short, with 13 bases between. DNA of the CDR3: TGTGCCAGCAATCAGCTTGGGAGTAATTCACCCCTCCACTTT. Translated, it gives CASNQLGSNSPLHF.

This clonotype was seen a handful of times. The V call is TRBV5-1, the J call TRBJ2-7; D might be TRBD2 (5 bases). Trimming left V 6 bases short and J 4 bases short, with 23 bases between. CDR3 length equals 16 residues. In germline, CDR1 is SGHRS, CDR2 YFSETQ. The CDR3 nucleotides read TGCGCCAGCAAGGTTGACACACCAAATCCGGGGTACGAGCAGTACTTC. Encoded protein: CASKVDTPNPGYEQYF.

This clonotype was recorded a few times. This chain connects TRBV11-2 to TRBJ2-6, with 8 bases lining up with TRBD1. V trimming: 5 bases; J trimming: 0 bases; junction bases outside the gene matches: 6. The CDR3 length is 17 residues. Germline CDR1 and CDR2: SGHAT and FQNNGV. CDR3 DNA: TGTGCCAGCAGCCTTGGGACAGGCGACTCTGGGGCCAACGTCCTGACTTTC. Translating it yields CASSLGTGDSGANVLTF.

This clonotype was observed a handful of times. The chain joins TRBV28 to TRBJ2-5; D might be TRBD1 or TRBD2, each matching 5 bases. This CDR3 is built from 13 residues. Germline V gene sequence: CDR1 MDHEN, CDR2 SYDVKM. Trimming pared 5 bases from V and 6 bases from J, leaving 13 bases between. CDR3 in amino acids: CASSAGTLKTQYF. CDR3 DNA: TGTGCCAGCAGTGCCGGGACCTTAAAGACCCAGTACTTC.

The rearrangement uses TRBV5-1 and TRBJ1-2; 7 bases line up with TRBD1. Germline lookup yields CDR1 SGHRS and CDR2 YFSETQ. There are 15 residues in the CDR3. Unmatched junction bases numbered 14, after V lost 4 bases and J lost 8 bases. CDR3: CASSAIDREAGGYTF. CDR3 bases: TGCGCCAGCAGCGCCATCGACAGGGAGGCGGGGGGCTACACCTTC.

The V and J genes are TRBV20-1 and TRBJ2-4; no clear D gene. The DNA end favors TRBJ2-5, so the J call may be wrong. Germline V CDR1 and CDR2: DFQATT, SNEGSKA (reference sequence). The CDR3 length is 12 residues. The DNA for the CDR3 is TGCAGTGCTAAAGGCGTGCAAGAGACCCAGTACTTC. Amino acids: CSAKGVQETQYF.

The sample holds many counts of this clonotype. The chain carries TRBV6-6 and TRBJ2-5; D uncertain. Per the germline V gene, CDR1 is MNHNY and CDR2 is SVGAGI (reference sequence). The CDR3 has 11 amino acids. The germline V and J ends were trimmed by 6 bases and 5 bases, with 7 bases remaining between them. CDR3 sequence reads: CASRSLETQYF. The CDR3 DNA sequence: TGTGCCAGCAGGTCTCTGGAGACCCAGTACTTC.

V is TRBV4-1 and J is TRBJ1-2; the D is unclear. Trimming took 0 bases from V and 4 from J, leaving 15 bases between them. CDR1 and CDR2 from the germline V gene are MGHRA and YSYEKL. This CDR3 region has 16 residues. CDR3 nucleotide sequence: TGCGCCAGCAGCCAAGATGAGGGTGCAGTCTCCTATGGCTACACCTTC. Protein sequence: CASSQDEGAVSYGYTF.

The rearrangement links TRBV20-1 to TRBJ1-2; 9 bases match TRBD1. Germline V gene data show CDR1 as DFQATT and CDR2 as SNEGSKA (reference sequence). The CDR3 length is 13 residues. The V gene end was trimmed by 6 bases and the J gene end by 8 bases; junction bases not matched to a gene: 10. Written as DNA, the CDR3 is TGCAGTGCACCTACAGGGGGCAAAAGGGGCTACACCTTC. Translated: CSAPTGGKRGYTF.

This sequence joins TRBV2 and TRBJ1-2, with D perhaps matching TRBD1 (5 bases). Germline CDR1 is SNHLY and CDR2 is FYNNEI. The V and J ends lost 6 bases and 6 bases respectively, with 17 bases between them. The CDR3 sequence is 14 residues long. CDR3 nucleotides: TGTGCCAGCAGGGTAGGGACGGCGCCTGATGGCTACACCTTC. Protein sequence: CASRVGTAPDGYTF.

V gene TRBV21-1 combines with J gene TRBJ2-7; no DNA check was done on the table's D call, TRBD1. TRBV21-1 is marked as a pseudogene. The CDR3 runs 14 residues. The CDR3 here is CASIKTGHSYEQYF. CDR3 bases: TGTGCCAGCATAAAGACAGGCCATTCCTACGAGCAGTACTTC.

This clonotype has a handful of counts. The rearrangement links TRBV24-1 to TRBJ2-5; D gene ambiguous. With 3 bases removed from V and 5 bases from J, the gap between germline ends came to 15 bases. This CDR3 is built from 15 residues. Germline CDR1 is KGHDR and CDR2 is SFDVKD. The CDR3 protein is CATSDRAVGLETQYF. The CDR3 DNA is TGTGCCACCAGTGATAGGGCGGTCGGGTTGGAGACCCAGTACTTC.

There are a few counts of this clonotype. The rearrangement joins TRBV12-3 or TRBV12-4 to TRBJ1-5; 7 positions agree with TRBD1. This CDR3 has 15 amino acids. Losses at the gene ends were 6 bases for V and 7 bases for J; bases not matched to a gene: 12. The CDR3 protein is CASSPTRGRVQPQHF. In DNA form, the CDR3 reads TGTGCCAGCAGCCCTACCAGGGGGAGGGTCCAGCCCCAGCATTTT.

The chain has TRBV5-6 and TRBJ2-1; 7 bases align to TRBD1. Germline V gives CDR1 SGHDT, CDR2 YYEEEE. Trimming at V came to 2 bases and at J to 2 bases, leaving 7 bases not matched to a gene. The CDR3 extends over 16 amino acids. The CDR3 reads CASSFYRGQAYNEQFF. CDR3 coding DNA: TGTGCCAGCAGCTTCTACAGGGGTCAAGCCTACAATGAGCAGTTCTTC.